These 8 T cell receptor beta chains came from one sample sequenced in a study of blood T cell repertoires in COVID-19. The protocol was immunoSEQ multiplex PCR, while the TCRdb copy is restricted to in-frame clones and leaves out a portion. The data hold over 45,000 clones, with around 85% observed a single time. The sequencing sample was made of peripheral blood. Receptors were obtained from a man aged 50-60 years with active COVID-19.

V and J are TRBV4-1 and TRBJ2-2, with 7 bases fitting TRBD1. This CDR3 comprises 15 residues. Germline CDR1 is MGHRA and CDR2 is YSYEKL. The V gene end was trimmed by 3 bases and the J gene end by 1 base; junction bases not matched to a gene: 2. CDR3 residues: CASSHRTGNTGELFF. CDR3 nucleotides: TGCGCCAGCAGCCACCGGACAGGGAACACCGGGGAGCTGTTTTTT.

The chain combines TRBV7-9 with TRBJ1-4; D gene ambiguous. Germline CDR1 and CDR2: SEHNR and FQNEAQ (reference sequence). V shed 5 bases and J shed 8 bases, with 12 bases lying between them. This CDR3 comprises 13 residues. This CDR3 reads CASSLSGAEKLFF. The DNA of the CDR3 is TGTGCCAGCAGCCTCTCGGGAGCCGAAAAACTGTTTTTT.

The V call is TRBV7-2, the J call TRBJ1-2; TRBD1 matches at 8 bases. The CDR3 totals 15 residues. The V and J ends lost 5 bases and 4 bases, in that order; junction bases with no gene match: 9. Germline V gene lookup returns CDR1 SGHTA and CDR2 FQGNSA. CDR3 sequence (DNA): TGTGCCAGCAGCACCTACCAGACAGGGGCCTATGGCTACACCTTC. It codes for CASSTYQTGAYGYTF. Using reference TRBV7-2 and TRBJ1-2 for the parts outside the CDR3, the full variable domain is GAGVSQSPSNKVTEKGKDVELRCDPISGHTALYWYRQSLGQGLEFLIYFQGNSAPDKSGLPSDRFSAERTGGSVSTLTIQRTQQEDSAVYLCASSTYQTGAYGYTFGSGTRLTVV.

The chain uses TRBV5-6 and TRBJ1-5; D remains unclear. In germline, CDR1 is SGHDT, CDR2 YYEEEE. V gave up 0 bases and J gave up 2 bases, with 3 bases separating them. CDR3 length: 13 residues. CDR3 in DNA: TGTGCCAGCAGCTTGGCAGGCAATCAGCCCCAGCATTTT. Its protein product is CASSLAGNQPQHF.

V is TRBV13 and J is TRBJ2-4, with 9 nucleotides matching TRBD1. Per germline, CDR1 PRHDT and CDR2 FYEKMQ (reference sequence). The CDR3 consists of 14 residues. V lost 6 bases and J lost 5; bases outside the gene matches: 5. The CDR3 here is CASRQQGAQNIQYF. The CDR3 DNA follows: TGTGCCAGCAGGCAACAGGGGGCCCAAAACATTCAGTACTTC.

The rearrangement links TRBV2 to TRBJ1-6, with 7 bases that match TRBD1. CDR3 length: 16 amino acids. The germline gives CDR1 SNHLY, CDR2 FYNNEI. The V gene end was trimmed by 7 bases and the J gene end by 0 bases; junction bases not matched to a gene: 6. For the CDR3, the DNA is TGTGCCAGCACGGGACAGACAAACTCCTATAATTCACCCCTCCACTTT. As protein: CASTGQTNSYNSPLHF. The full variable domain, rest sourced from reference TRBV2 and TRBJ1-6, is EPEVTQTPSHQVTQMGQEVILRCVPISNHLYFYWYRQILGQKVEFLVSFYNNEISEKSEIFDDQFSVERPDGSNFTLKIRSTKLEDSAMYFCASTGQTNSYNSPLHFGNGTRLTVT.

This chain joins TRBV4-1 and TRBJ2-2; 7 nucleotides line up with TRBD1. Per germline, CDR1 MGHRA and CDR2 YSYEKL. After removal of 5 bases from V and 4 bases from J, the junction contained 10 bases not matched to a gene. The CDR3 totals 16 residues. DNA of the CDR3: TGCGCCAGCAGCTCCCCAGGGGGTTACTTCACCGGGGAGCTGTTTTTT. Residues: CASSSPGGYFTGELFF.

The V call is TRBV6-5, the J call TRBJ1-5; D unclear. Per the germline V gene, CDR1 is MNHEY and CDR2 is SVGAGI. V lost 8 bases, J lost 6 bases, and 11 bases lay in between. The length of the CDR3 is 12 residues. The CDR3 sequence is CASARAGQPQHF. CDR3 sequence (DNA): TGTGCCAGCGCAAGGGCGGGTCAGCCCCAGCATTTT.